Below, 28 T cell receptor beta chains from the same sample are listed, as sequenced in a study of human T cells and chemical hapten exposure. TCRdb recomputed calls from the RACE reads with MiXCR, one row per CDR3 protein. The data contain about 93,000 distinct CDR3 sequences, approximately 9.7% of them singletons. Time point reported: healthy volunteer bleed at 2 weeks. The study extracted total RNA from unfractionated whole blood. The sequenced sample consisted of whole blood. These receptors came from a female donor in good health. Some clones in this sample may be carry-over from other donors' samples.

This clonotype was seen only a few times. The chain couples TRBV4-1 to TRBJ2-7, with TRBD1 identical over 9 bases. Trimming removed 4 bases from V and 2 bases from J; junction bases left unmatched: 12. The CDR3 contains 17 residues. Germline V gene data show CDR1 as MGHRA and CDR2 as YSYEKL. In nucleotides, the CDR3 is TGCGCCAGCAGCCCCACCCCGGGACAGGGCATCCCCTACGAGCAGTACTTC. It translates to CASSPTPGQGIPYEQYF.

The chain is built from TRBV20-1 and TRBJ2-7; D is ambiguous. This CDR3 has 14 residues. The V end was cut by 2 bases, the J end by 4 bases, with 15 bases between. CDR1 and CDR2 from the germline V gene are DFQATT and SNEGSKA (reference sequence). This CDR3 is CSARFQPNSYEQYF. As DNA, the CDR3 is TGCAGTGCTAGATTCCAACCCAATTCTTACGAGCAGTACTTC.

This clonotype has a count of ten or more. This chain connects TRBV3-1 to TRBJ2-3; 10 bases align to TRBD2. The CDR3 sequence is 15 residues long. V lost 5 bases to trimming and J lost 0 bases; unmatched junction nucleotides: 2. The germline gives CDR1 LGHDT, CDR2 YNNKEL (reference sequence). CDR3 nucleotide sequence: TGTGCCAGCAGCTCGACTAGCGGGAGCACAGATACGCAGTATTTT. Translated: CASSSTSGSTDTQYF.

This clonotype occurred a few times. This chain connects TRBV29-1 to TRBJ2-7; 7 bases match TRBD1. The V gene's germline CDR1 is SQVTM and CDR2 ANQGSEA. Trimming took 7 bases from V and 6 from J; bases not matched to a gene: 9. The CDR3 length is 12 residues. The CDR3 sequence is CSARGQATEQYF. The CDR3 DNA reads TGCAGCGCTAGAGGACAGGCAACCGAGCAGTACTTC.

This clonotype has at least ten counts. The chain recombines TRBV6-1 with TRBJ1-1; no clear D. V was clipped by 4 bases and J by 1 base, with 10 bases between them. CDR1 and CDR2 from the germline V gene are MNHNS and SASEGT. This CDR3 comprises 14 residues. The CDR3 nucleotides are TGTGCCAGCAGTGGTATAGACCCGAACACTGAAGCTTTCTTT. Translation: CASSGIDPNTEAFF.

The DNA of the CDR3 is TGTGCCAGCAGCGCCTTGGGGTACAATGAGCAGTTCTTC. Amino acid sequence: CASSALGYNEQFF. The V call is TRBV9, the J call TRBJ2-1; D unresolved. Trimming stripped 3 bases from V and 4 bases from J, with 8 bases between. This CDR3 has 13 residues. Germline CDR1 and CDR2: SGDLS and YYNGEE.

The chain links TRBV10-3 to TRBJ1-3; a possible D gene is TRBD1 (6 bases). The germline V and J ends were trimmed by 0 bases and 0 bases, with 12 bases remaining between them. Germline assignment: CDR1 ENHRY and CDR2 SYGVKD. CDR3 size: 17 residues. CDR3 region: CAISESGAARSGNTIYF. The CDR3 DNA reads as TGTGCCATCAGTGAGTCGGGGGCGGCACGCTCTGGAAACACCATATATTTT.

This clonotype was seen only a few times. The rearrangement joins TRBV10-1 to TRBJ1-1, with TRBD1 matching over 9 bases. This CDR3 has 13 amino acids. V was pared by 0 bases and J by 7 bases, with 0 bases of the junction left unmatched. From germline, CDR1 is WNHNN and CDR2 SYGVQD (reference sequence). CDR3 coding DNA: TGCGCCAGCAGTGAGTCGGACAGGGGTGAAGCTTTCTTT. It codes for CASSESDRGEAFF.

This clonotype was counted at least ten times. The chain employs TRBV6-5 and TRBJ2-3, with TRBD1 matching 7 bases. The CDR3 totals 16 residues. The V segment lost 2 bases and the J segment 3 bases; nucleotides outside the gene matches: 8. CDR1 and CDR2 from the germline V gene are MNHEY and SVGAGI. CDR3 in amino acids: CASSYLWAGGTDTQYF. The CDR3 coding sequence is TGTGCCAGCAGTTACCTCTGGGCAGGGGGTACAGATACGCAGTATTTT.

A few counts support this clonotype. The genes are TRBV20-1 and TRBJ2-3; D could derive from TRBD1 or TRBD2 (5 bases each). Per the germline V gene, CDR1 is DFQATT and CDR2 is SNEGSKA (reference sequence). This CDR3 region has 14 residues. Trimming left V 6 bases short and J 6 bases short, with 19 bases between. The DNA for the CDR3 is TGCAGTGCCCGAAGGGGCGAGGGGCCCGATACGCAGTATTTT. Its protein product is CSARRGEGPDTQYF.

The chain recombines TRBV6-2 or TRBV6-3 with TRBJ2-5, with 9 bases that match TRBD1. The CDR3 totals 21 residues. Germline V lookup: CDR1 MNHEY, CDR2 SVGEGT. V dropped 4 bases and J dropped 1; count of bases not matched to a gene: 22. CDR3 sequence reads: CASSFTVGPTGGSGIQETQYF. The CDR3 DNA follows: TGTGCCAGCAGTTTCACGGTCGGCCCGACAGGGGGTTCGGGAATCCAAGAGACCCAGTACTTC.

This sequence joins TRBV11-2 and TRBJ2-3, with D possibly called TRBD1 or TRBD2 (6 bases each). Trimming pared 0 bases from V and 2 bases from J, leaving 12 bases between. The germline V gene has CDR1 SGHAT and CDR2 FQNNGV. CDR3 size: 16 residues. Here the CDR3 DNA reads TGTGCCAGCAGCTTAGAATCTGCGGGACACACAGATACGCAGTATTTT. This sequence encodes CASSLESAGHTDTQYF. Together with reference TRBV11-2 and TRBJ2-3, the CDR3 gives the full variable domain: EAGVAQSPRYKIIEKRQSVAFWCNPISGHATLYWYQQILGQGPKLLIQFQNNGVVDDSQLPKDRFSAERLKGVDSTLKIQPAKLEDSAVYLCASSLESAGHTDTQYFGPGTRLTVL.

This sequence joins TRBV7-2 and TRBJ2-5, with D possibly being TRBD1 (7 bases). The CDR3 extends over 14 amino acids. Trimming cost V 3 bases and J 4 bases, with 12 bases left between them. The germline gives CDR1 SGHTA, CDR2 FQGNSA. The CDR3 coding sequence is TGTGCCAGCAGCTTTAGTCAGGGGGGAGAGACCCAGTACTTC. Translation: CASSFSQGGETQYF.

On this clonotype itself: One base away lies a much larger clone, so this may be a sequencing read error. V is TRBV11-1 and J is TRBJ2-6; D call uncertain. Germline lookup yields CDR1 SGHAT and CDR2 FQDESV (reference sequence). The CDR3 sequence is 16 residues long. CDR3 protein: CVSSSRTSSGANVLTF. CDR3 bases: TGTGTCAGCAGCTCTAGGACGTCCTCTGGGGCCAACGTCCTGACTTTC.

This clonotype was recorded at least ten times. The rearrangement uses TRBV5-1 and TRBJ2-1; D not certain. This CDR3 comprises 15 residues. Trimming stripped 0 bases from V and 0 bases from J, with 7 bases between. The germline V gene encodes CDR1 SGHRS and CDR2 YFSETQ. This CDR3 reads CASSLGSSSYNEQFF. In DNA, the CDR3 is TGCGCCAGCAGCTTGGGCTCTAGCTCCTACAATGAGCAGTTCTTC.

This clonotype has more than one count but fewer than ten. The rearrangement links TRBV7-6 to TRBJ2-7, with D possibly being TRBD1 (6 bases). This CDR3 spans 14 amino acids. The germline CDR1 and CDR2 sequences are SGHVS and FNYEAQ. Between the trimmed V and J ends, which lost 5 bases and 5 bases, there was a span of 16 bases. For the CDR3, the DNA is TGTGCCAGCAGCCGAGGGGACATTACAAACGAGCAGTACTTC. Protein: CASSRGDITNEQYF.

This clonotype was seen repeatedly, ten times or more. This chain links TRBV14 with TRBJ2-3; weak D call: TRBD1 (5 bases). The germline V gene encodes CDR1 SGHDN and CDR2 FVKESK. This CDR3 comprises 14 residues. The V and J ends lost 4 bases and 1 base respectively, with 9 bases between them. DNA of the CDR3: TGTGCCAGCAGCCTGACAGCACGCACAGATACGCAGTATTTT. The encoded protein is CASSLTARTDTQYF.

This clonotype was detected ten times or more. The V and J genes are TRBV5-6 and TRBJ2-3; D not resolved. Germline lookup yields CDR1 SGHDT and CDR2 YYEEEE. This CDR3 is 15 amino acids long. Trimming pared 4 bases from V and 2 bases from J, leaving 14 bases between. The CDR3 spells CASSPLETNTDTQYF. CDR3 sequence (DNA): TGTGCCAGCAGCCCGCTTGAGACAAACACAGATACGCAGTATTTT.

This clonotype has a handful of counts. In DNA, the CDR3 is TGCAGCGCCATCGGACTAGCGGGAGCCCCGCAGTTCTTC. Protein product: CSAIGLAGAPQFF. The gene calls are TRBV29-1 and TRBJ2-1, with TRBD2 matching 13 bases. This CDR3 is 13 amino acids long. V was pared by 7 bases and J by 12 bases, with 9 bases of the junction left unmatched. Germline CDR1 reads SQVTM; CDR2 reads ANQGSEA.

The chain links TRBV7-8 to TRBJ2-7; D call uncertain. Germline CDR1 and CDR2: SGHVS and FQNEAQ. The V end was cut by 1 base, the J end by 0 bases, with 10 bases between. The CDR3 is made up of 15 amino acids. The CDR3: CASSLGPSPSYEQYF. In DNA form, the CDR3 reads TGTGCCAGCAGCTTAGGCCCCAGCCCCTCCTACGAGCAGTACTTC.

This clonotype appeared many times. The gene calls are TRBV7-9 and TRBJ2-3; the match to TRBD2 covers 7 bases. J gave up 2 bases and V 3 bases, and 5 bases lay outside the gene matches. The germline CDR1 and CDR2 sequences are SEHNR and FQNEAQ (reference sequence). This CDR3 region has 15 residues. The CDR3 loop is CASSFPSGSTDTQYF. DNA for the CDR3: TGTGCCAGCAGCTTCCCTAGCGGATCCACAGATACGCAGTATTTT.

This clonotype was recorded at least ten times. The junction does not match germline at one end; this may be a read error. The chain has TRBV20-1 and TRBJ2-5, with D tentatively TRBD1 (6 bases). Germline lookup yields CDR1 DFQATT and CDR2 SNEGSKA (reference sequence). This CDR3 has 13 residues. The CDR3 protein is CSVRGVRGETQYF. Here the CDR3 DNA reads TGCAGTGTTAGAGGTGTCAGGGGCGAGACCCAGTACTTC.

In its sample, this clonotype was seen a few times. This chain links TRBV5-6 with TRBJ2-5; 7 positions match TRBD1. From germline, CDR1 is SGHDT and CDR2 YYEEEE. With 4 bases clipped from V and 1 base from J, the junction kept 7 bases outside the gene matches. The length of the CDR3 is 15 residues. This CDR3 reads CASSLHGQAQETQYF. The CDR3 region has the DNA TGTGCCAGCAGCCTCCATGGACAGGCCCAAGAGACCCAGTACTTC. The entire variable domain, with the rest obtained from reference TRBV5-6 and TRBJ2-5, is as follows: DAGVTQSPTHLIKTRGQQVTLRCSPKSGHDTVSWYQQALGQGPQFIFQYYEEEERQRGNFPDRFSGHQFPNYSSELNVNALLLGDSALYLCASSLHGQAQETQYFGPGTRLLVL.

This clonotype has just a few counts. The chain uses TRBV10-3 and TRBJ2-3, with 8 bases identical to TRBD1. V was clipped by 7 bases and J by 4 bases; unmatched bases: 7. The length of the CDR3 is 14 residues. Germline CDR1 ENHRY, CDR2 SYGVKD. The CDR3 loop reads CAINGQGAADTQYF. CDR3 DNA: TGTGCCATCAACGGCCAGGGGGCCGCAGATACGCAGTATTTT.

The chain couples TRBV12-3 or TRBV12-4 to TRBJ2-3; D tentatively fits TRBD1 or TRBD2 (5 bases each). The V and J ends lost 5 bases and 4 bases respectively, with 19 bases between them. This CDR3 contains 16 residues. CDR3 region: CASSTGTAFPPDTQYF. The CDR3 DNA reads as TGTGCCAGCAGTACCGGGACGGCCTTTCCTCCAGATACGCAGTATTTT.

By share, this clonotype ranks as medium-sized. The rearrangement joins TRBV29-1 to TRBJ2-5; no definite D call. The germline V and J ends were trimmed by 2 bases and 2 bases, with 24 bases remaining between them. Germline loops: CDR1 SQVTM, CDR2 ANQGSEA. The CDR3 runs to 18 residues. The CDR3 DNA is TGCAGCGTTGAAATAGCCTTAAGAACACCCTTCGGTCAAGAGACCCAGTACTTC. Amino acids: CSVEIALRTPFGQETQYF.

This clonotype was picked up many times. The V and J genes are TRBV11-3 and TRBJ2-3; D not resolved. The CDR3 covers 13 residues. CDR1 SGHNT and CDR2 YENEEA come from the germline V gene. Between the trimmed V and J ends, which lost 5 bases and 6 bases, there was a span of 12 bases. In nucleotides, the CDR3 is TGTGCCAGCAGCCCTAAGACGGAGGATACGCAGTATTTT. Translating gives CASSPKTEDTQYF.

This clonotype turned up a few times. The chain carries TRBV12-5 and TRBJ2-5; 11 nucleotides agree with TRBD2. The germline CDR1 and CDR2 sequences are LGHNT and FRNRAP. The CDR3 runs 19 residues. V gave up 2 bases and J gave up 4 bases; unmatched junction bases: 15. The CDR3 sequence: CASGLHKILAGGLPETQYF. In DNA form, the CDR3 reads TGTGCTAGTGGTTTGCATAAAATCTTAGCGGGAGGGCTTCCAGAGACCCAGTACTTC.